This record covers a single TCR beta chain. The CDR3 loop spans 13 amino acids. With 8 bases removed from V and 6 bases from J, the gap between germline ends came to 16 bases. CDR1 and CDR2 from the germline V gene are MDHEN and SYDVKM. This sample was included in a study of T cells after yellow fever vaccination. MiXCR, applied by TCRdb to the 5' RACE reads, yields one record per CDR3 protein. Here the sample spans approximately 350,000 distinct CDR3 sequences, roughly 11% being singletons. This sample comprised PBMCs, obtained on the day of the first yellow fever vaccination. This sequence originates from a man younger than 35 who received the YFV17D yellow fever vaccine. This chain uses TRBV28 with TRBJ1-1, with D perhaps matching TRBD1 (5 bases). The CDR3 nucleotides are TGTGCCAGCGACTCGTTCCAGGGACCTGAAGCTTTCTTT. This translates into CASDSFQGPEAFF.